One sample yielded the 8 T cell receptor beta chains listed below, sequenced in a study of blood T cell repertoires in COVID-19 (dated by TCRdb to between 2020 and 2021). Library preparation used the immunoSEQ multiplex PCR assay. Drawn from immuneACCESS, this table holds only the in-frame rearrangements with V and J called that TCRdb kept. Clones are partly lost; checked studies trace under half to an unresolved V gene and leave the rest unexplained. The sample table holds 200,000 to 300,000 clones, of which around four fifths were seen once. More than 6% of the sample goes to the ten largest clones. Material for sequencing was peripheral blood. The receptors come from a woman aged 60-75 years with active or convalescent COVID-19.

This clone was seen only a few times. The sample holds other DNA sequences that translate to the same CDR3. The chain joins TRBV5-1 to TRBJ1-6; no clear D gene. Trimming took off 4 bases at V and 6 bases at J, with 11 bases between the two ends. The CDR3 is 14 residues long. Germline values: CDR1 SGHRS, CDR2 YFSETQ. The CDR3 is CASSLGETNSPLHF. The CDR3 nucleotides read TGCGCCAGCAGCCTCGGGGAGACTAATTCACCCCTCCACTTT.

The chain employs TRBV7-2 and TRBJ1-1, with 10 nucleotides matching TRBD1. The CDR3 runs 16 residues. Germline V gene sequence: CDR1 SGHTA, CDR2 FQGNSA. With V trimmed by 5 bases and J by 0 bases, 6 bases remained unmatched. The CDR3 DNA is TGTGCCAGCAGCAAAATGACAGGGGGCTTGAACACTGAAGCTTTCTTT. It specifies CASSKMTGGLNTEAFF.

This clone appeared a few times. This sequence joins TRBV5-4 and TRBJ1-4; 7 bases map to TRBD1. This CDR3 contains 14 residues. Germline loops: CDR1 SGHNT, CDR2 YYREEE (reference sequence). The V and J ends lost 1 base and 5 bases, in that order; junction bases with no gene match: 2. CDR3 DNA: TGTGCCAGCAGCTTGCAACAGGGGAATGAAAAACTGTTTTTT. Translating gives CASSLQQGNEKLFF.

This clone was seen more than once but under ten times. This chain joins TRBV11-3 and TRBJ2-1; D is uncertain. The germline V gene has CDR1 SGHNT and CDR2 YENEEA. V lost 2 bases and J 0 bases, leaving 11 bases between the germline ends. The CDR3 has 16 amino acids. The chain's CDR3 is CASSLLSLSSYNEQFF. CDR3 DNA: TGTGCCAGCAGCTTACTATCACTAAGCTCCTACAATGAGCAGTTCTTC.

V is TRBV28 and J is TRBJ1-6; D may be TRBD1 (5 bases). Trimming cost V 2 bases and J 5 bases, with 13 bases left between them. The V gene's germline CDR1 is MDHEN and CDR2 SYDVKM. This CDR3 has 16 amino acids. CDR3 amino acids: CASSLTGGGDNSPLHF. CDR3 bases: TGTGCCAGCAGTTTAACTGGCGGGGGGGATAATTCACCCCTCCACTTT.

The V gene is TRBV6-4, the J gene TRBJ2-2; D is unclear. The CDR3 has 15 amino acids. V shed 6 bases and J shed 0 bases, with 11 bases lying between them. In germline, CDR1 is MRHNA, CDR2 SNTAGT. CDR3 nucleotide sequence: TGTGCCAGCAGCCTGCACGGTTCGAACACCGGGGAGCTGTTTTTT. This codes for CASSLHGSNTGELFF.

This clone was seen a handful of times. This chain links TRBV9 with TRBJ2-5; 13 nucleotides line up with TRBD2. This CDR3 region has 17 residues. Germline V CDR1 and CDR2: SGDLS, YYNGEE. V was pared by 0 bases and J by 2 bases, with 4 bases of the junction left unmatched. The CDR3 coding sequence is TGTGCCAGCAGCGTAGGGGGACTAGCGGGAAGACAAGAGACCCAGTACTTC. Translating it yields CASSVGGLAGRQETQYF.

V and J are TRBV11-3 and TRBJ2-2; no firm D call. V lost 5 bases and J 8 bases, leaving 12 bases between the germline ends. The CDR3 has 13 residues. Looked up from germline, CDR1 is SGHNT and CDR2 is YENEEA. CDR3 nucleotide sequence: TGTGCCAGCAGCACGCGACCACAGGGGGAGCTGTTTTTT. This gives the protein CASSTRPQGELFF.